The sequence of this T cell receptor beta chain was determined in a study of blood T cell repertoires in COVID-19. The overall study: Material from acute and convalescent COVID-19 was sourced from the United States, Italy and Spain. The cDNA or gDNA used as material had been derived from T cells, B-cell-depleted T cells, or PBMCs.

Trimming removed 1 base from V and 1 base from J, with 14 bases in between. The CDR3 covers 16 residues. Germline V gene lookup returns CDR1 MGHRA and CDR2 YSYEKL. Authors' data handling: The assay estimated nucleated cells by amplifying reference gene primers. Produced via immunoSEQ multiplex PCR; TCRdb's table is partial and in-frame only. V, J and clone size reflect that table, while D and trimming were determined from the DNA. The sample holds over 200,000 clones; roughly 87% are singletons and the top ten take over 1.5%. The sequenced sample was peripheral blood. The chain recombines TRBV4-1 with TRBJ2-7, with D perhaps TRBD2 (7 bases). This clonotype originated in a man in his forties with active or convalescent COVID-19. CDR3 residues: CASSQGEGGDSYEQYF. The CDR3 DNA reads TGCGCCAGCAGCCAAGGAGAGGGGGGGGATTCCTACGAGCAGTACTTC.